The 3 T cell receptor beta chains below all came from one sample that was sequenced in a study of technical replicates of blood from a few donors. The data were produced by immunoSEQ multiplex PCR, yet TCRdb's version contains in-frame clones alone and is incomplete. Of approximately 58,000 clones listed, around 84% are singletons. The material sequenced was PBMCs. Receptors were obtained from a human donor in good health. Some clones in this sample may be carry-over from other donors' samples.

This clone was picked up one time. Other DNA sequences from this sample encode an identical CDR3 as well. The rearrangement joins TRBV5-4 to TRBJ2-5; 7 nucleotides line up with TRBD2. The germline CDR1 and CDR2 sequences are SGHNT and YYREEE (reference sequence). The CDR3 covers 13 residues. After removal of 0 bases from V and 5 bases from J, the junction contained 1 base not matched to a gene. The CDR3 DNA reads TGTGCCAGCAGCTTGGGCGGGAGCGAGACCCAGTACTTC. Translation: CASSLGGSETQYF. The complete variable domain, with remaining parts taken from reference TRBV5-4 and TRBJ2-5, reads ETGVTQSPTHLIKTRGQQVTLRCSSQSGHNTVSWYQQALGQGPQFIFQYYREEENGRGNFPPRFSGLQFPNYSSELNVNALELDDSALYLCASSLGGSETQYFGPGTRLLVL.

This chain connects TRBV27 to TRBJ1-5; D perhaps matches TRBD1 (5 bases). Germline CDR1 reads MNHEY; CDR2 reads SMNVEV (reference sequence). V was cut by 6 bases and J by 3 bases, with 12 bases left in between. The CDR3 sequence is 14 residues long. The CDR3, as DNA: TGTGCCAGCAGCTTAGGCAGGGTCAATCAGCCCCAGCATTTT. Its translation: CASSLGRVNQPQHF.

The CDR3 DNA is TGTGCCAGTACAGGGTCCGTATTATCCAACGTCCTGACTTTC. This translates into CASTGSVLSNVLTF. The J gene is TRBJ2-6, the V gene TRBV2; D might be TRBD1 (6 bases). Germline V gene sequence: CDR1 SNHLY, CDR2 FYNNEI. V shed 9 bases and J shed 8 bases, with 17 bases lying between them. The CDR3 length is 14 residues.